This T cell receptor beta chain was identified during a study of blood T cell repertoires in COVID-19. Study overall: From the United States, Italy and Spain came samples of acute and convalescent COVID-19. The analysed material was cDNA or gDNA that came from T cells, B-cell-depleted T cells, or PBMCs.

The V gene's germline CDR1 is MNHEY and CDR2 SMNVEV (reference sequence). The CDR3 runs to 15 residues. After removal of 6 bases from V and 3 bases from J, the junction contained 8 bases not matched to a gene. Authors' analysis steps: Estimates of nucleated cell counts were drawn from the amplification of reference gene primers. The table came from immunoSEQ multiplex PCR; TCRdb's copy has only in-frame clones and leaves some out. D and trimming were read from the DNA, whereas the V and J calls and clone size are those reported in that table. The table has about 49,000 clones, 65% to 90% seen once. Enrollment of patients from Seattle took place during active infection, with longitudinal follow-up.

This TCR derives from a woman aged 80 or over with COVID-19, enrolled during active disease. Sequenced sample: peripheral blood. J is TRBJ1-3 and V is TRBV27, with TRBD1 matching 7 bases. CDR3 sequence (DNA): TGTGCCAGCAGCGAGAGGACAGGAAATGGAAACACCATATATTTT. Translated, it gives CASSERTGNGNTIYF.